This T cell receptor beta chain was obtained from a study of blood T cell repertoires in COVID-19. Overall study context: Both acute and convalescent COVID-19 samples were obtained from the United States, Italy and Spain.

The authors' processing: Reference gene primer amplification in the assay estimated nucleated cell counts. Sequenced by immunoSEQ multiplex PCR; TCRdb stores in-frame clones only, minus some. Clone size and the V and J calls come from that table; the DNA yielded D and trimming. Here the sample spans 250,000 to 400,000 clones, approximately 88% being singletons. The length of the CDR3 is 15 residues. The ends were cut back, 3 bases at V and 0 bases at J, with 9 bases in the middle. Germline V gives CDR1 SEHNR, CDR2 FQNEAQ (reference sequence). The receptor was derived from a man aged 60 to 69 who had recovered from COVID-19. Source material: PBMCs or T cells enriched from blood (not recorded which). J is TRBJ2-1 and V is TRBV7-9, with D hard to call. CDR3 in DNA: TGTGCCAGCAGCTTGGCGGTAAGCTCCTACAATGAGCAGTTCTTC. Translated, it gives CASSLAVSSYNEQFF.